One sample yielded the 22 T cell receptor beta chains listed below, sequenced in a study of cytomegalovirus exposure and HLA in healthy donors. PCR amplification relied on 60 Vbeta primers (plus 13 Jbeta primers). Here immunoSEQ multiplex PCR was the method, and the copy in TCRdb shows in-frame clones only, minus some. The sample records some 100,000 clones, about 70% being singletons. The sequencing sample was made of PBMCs. These receptors were taken from a woman aged 18-30 years in good health and CMV-seropositive.

V is TRBV29-1 and J is TRBJ1-1, with TRBD1 identical over 9 bases. This CDR3 is built from 14 residues. The trim removed 7 bases at V and 4 bases at J, leaving 10 bases unmatched. CDR1 and CDR2 (germline): SQVTM, ANQGSEA. CDR3 region: CSARGQGVSTEAFF. For the CDR3, the DNA is TGCAGCGCCCGGGGACAGGGCGTCAGCACTGAAGCTTTCTTT. Combining the CDR3 with reference TRBV29-1 and TRBJ1-1 gives the whole variable domain SAVISQKPSRDICQRGTSLTIQCQVDSQVTMMFWYRQQPGQSLTLIATANQGSEATYESGFVIDKFPISRPNLTFSTLTVSNMSPEDSSIYLCSARGQGVSTEAFFGQGTRLTVV.

This clone was detected only once. V gene TRBV5-4 combines with J gene TRBJ2-1, with TRBD2 identical over 11 bases. After removal of 4 bases from V and 7 bases from J, the junction contained 13 bases not matched to a gene. Germline V gene data show CDR1 as SGHNT and CDR2 as YYREEE (reference sequence). The CDR3 is 17 residues long. The CDR3 reads CASSRRSGTSGRNEQFF. The DNA for the CDR3 is TGTGCCAGCAGCCGAAGATCCGGTACTAGCGGGAGAAATGAGCAGTTCTTC.

The rearrangement links TRBV28 to TRBJ2-2; 7 bases agree with TRBD2. V lost 3 bases, J lost 7 bases, and 14 bases stayed unmatched. CDR3 length: 17 residues. CDR1 is MDHEN and CDR2 is SYDVKM in the germline V gene. CDR3 sequence: CASSFISGQTLGGELFF. The CDR3 DNA is TGTGCCAGCAGTTTTATTAGCGGGCAAACCCTTGGCGGGGAGCTGTTTTTT.

V and J are TRBV19 and TRBJ2-7; maybe TRBD1 (7 bases). There are 15 residues in the CDR3. Germline loops: CDR1 LNHDA, CDR2 SQIVND (reference sequence). The ends were cut back, 5 bases at V and 4 bases at J, with 18 bases in the middle. The CDR3 DNA reads TGTGCCAGTAGTTTGTTCGGACAGGCGGGATACGAGCAGTACTTC. Protein sequence: CASSLFGQAGYEQYF.

V is TRBV5-1 and J is TRBJ1-1, with D uncertain. The germline V and J ends were trimmed by 9 bases and 4 bases, with 10 bases remaining between them. CDR1 SGHRS and CDR2 YFSETQ come from the germline V gene. The CDR3 runs to 11 residues. CDR3 region: CATKRGTEAFF. The CDR3 DNA is TGCGCCACTAAACGGGGCACTGAAGCTTTCTTT.

This chain joins TRBV5-7 and TRBJ1-5; a weak D match, TRBD1 (5 bases). Being an ORF, TRBV5-7 has a function that is uncertain. Trimming took 4 bases from V and 0 from J, leaving 14 bases between them. The CDR3 runs to 16 residues. Here the CDR3 DNA reads TGTGCCAGCAGCCCATTCAGACAGAGTAGCAATCAGCCCCAGCATTTT. It specifies CASSPFRQSSNQPQHF.

This rearrangement joins TRBV18 to TRBJ1-5; a weak D match, TRBD1 (5 bases). V was pared by 6 bases and J by 4 bases, with 10 bases between. This CDR3 is 13 amino acids long. The germline V gene has CDR1 KGHSH and CDR2 LQKENI. The chain's CDR3 is CASSQGNNQPQHF. The CDR3 DNA reads as TGTGCCAGCTCGCAGGGTAATAATCAGCCCCAGCATTTT.

This chain joins TRBV9 and TRBJ2-7; TRBD2 aligns across 10 bases. CDR1 is SGDLS, CDR2 YYNGEE, per germline. With V trimmed by 0 bases and J by 3 bases, 3 bases remained unmatched. CDR3 length: 15 residues. The CDR3 DNA reads as TGTGCCAGCAGCGTAGGGGGGACTAGCGACTACGAGCAGTACTTC. Its protein is CASSVGGTSDYEQYF.

This sequence joins TRBV18 and TRBJ2-2; D may be TRBD1 (6 bases). The V end lost 5 bases, the J end lost 1 base, and 17 bases lay between the germline ends. The CDR3 has 17 residues. The germline CDR1 and CDR2 sequences are KGHSH and LQKENI. This CDR3 reads CASSRQSGGQNTGELFF. Here the CDR3 DNA reads TGTGCCAGCTCAAGACAAAGTGGGGGACAGAACACCGGGGAGCTGTTTTTT. Drawing the rest from reference TRBV18 and TRBJ2-2, the complete variable domain is NAGVMQNPRHLVRRRGQEARLRCSPMKGHSHVYWYRQLPEEGLKFMVYLQKENIIDESGMPKERFSAEFPKEGPSILRIQQVVRGDSAAYFCASSRQSGGQNTGELFFGEGSRLTVL.

This chain joins TRBV6-1 and TRBJ2-1; 7 bases fit TRBD1. V gave up 4 bases and J gave up 4 bases; unmatched junction bases: 10. The CDR3 covers 16 residues. Per the germline V gene, CDR1 is MNHNS and CDR2 is SASEGT. The CDR3 loop is CASSGYGTDLYNEQFF. In DNA form, the CDR3 reads TGTGCCAGCAGTGGCTATGGGACAGACCTATACAATGAGCAGTTCTTC.

A single count supports this clone. The V and J genes are TRBV10-3 and TRBJ2-5; D may be TRBD1 (6 bases). This CDR3 has 13 amino acids. The V end was cut by 5 bases, the J end by 2 bases, with 9 bases between. The germline CDR1 and CDR2 sequences are ENHRY and SYGVKD. The CDR3 nucleotides read TGTGCCATCAGTTGGACAGCTCAAGAGACCCAGTACTTC. It encodes CAISWTAQETQYF.

This rearrangement joins TRBV6-5 to TRBJ2-1; perhaps TRBD1 as D (5 bases). The CDR3 has 15 amino acids. Germline lookup yields CDR1 MNHEY and CDR2 SVGAGI. The V and J ends lost 6 bases and 9 bases respectively, with 21 bases between them. The CDR3 sequence: CASSLYPGPIPEQFF. The CDR3 DNA follows: TGTGCCAGCAGCCTGTATCCAGGGCCCATACCTGAGCAGTTCTTC.

J is TRBJ2-7 and V is TRBV29-1, with D unresolved. From germline, CDR1 is SQVTM and CDR2 ANQGSEA. Trimming removed 2 bases from V and 1 base from J, with 3 bases in between. CDR3 length: 11 amino acids. This CDR3 is CSVEQSYEQYF. The CDR3 DNA follows: TGCAGCGTTGAACAGTCCTACGAGCAGTACTTC.

The chain links TRBV10-3 to TRBJ1-1; D remains unclear. Germline CDR1 and CDR2: ENHRY and SYGVKD. The V end was cut by 5 bases, the J end by 0 bases, with 10 bases between. The CDR3 is made up of 14 amino acids. CDR3 amino acids: CAISIAGLNTEAFF. The CDR3 DNA reads TGTGCCATCAGTATAGCGGGTCTGAACACTGAAGCTTTCTTT.

The V gene is TRBV6-1, the J gene TRBJ1-4; TRBD1 aligns across 9 bases. CDR3 length: 16 amino acids. J lost 7 bases, V lost 4 bases, and 10 bases had no gene match. Germline-derived CDR1 and CDR2 are MNHNS and SASEGT. CDR3 sequence reads: CASSVNRGLDGEKLFF. In DNA, the CDR3 is TGTGCCAGCAGTGTGAACAGGGGGCTTGATGGTGAAAAACTGTTTTTT.

The genes are TRBV7-6 and TRBJ1-5; no clear D gene. With 1 base removed from V and 3 bases from J, the gap between germline ends came to 10 bases. Germline values: CDR1 SGHVS, CDR2 FNYEAQ. The CDR3 extends over 15 amino acids. The CDR3 sequence: CASSLVYGLNQPQHF. CDR3 sequence (DNA): TGTGCCAGCAGCTTAGTGTATGGCCTCAATCAGCCCCAGCATTTT.

V is TRBV4-1 and J is TRBJ2-3, with D possibly being TRBD2 (5 bases). Trimming took off 0 bases at V and 0 bases at J, with 13 bases between the two ends. The CDR3 runs 17 residues. In germline, CDR1 is MGHRA, CDR2 YSYEKL. The CDR3 DNA reads as TGCGCCAGCAGCCAAGAAGGCGGCGGGTTTAGCACAGATACGCAGTATTTT. Encoded protein: CASSQEGGGFSTDTQYF.

This sequence joins TRBV7-2 and TRBJ1-4, with D uncertain. The CDR3 spans 13 residues. Germline V lookup: CDR1 SGHTA, CDR2 FQGNSA. V was cut by 5 bases and J by 8 bases, with 12 bases left in between. CDR3 in amino acids: CASSPRTGEKLFF. The CDR3 nucleotides read TGTGCCAGCAGCCCGAGGACGGGGGAAAAACTGTTTTTT.

A remark on this clone: Germline is not matched at one junction end, which may reflect a read error. The chain has TRBV11-1 and TRBJ1-2; D might be TRBD1 (6 bases). CDR3 size: 15 residues. The germline V gene has CDR1 SGHAT and CDR2 FQDESV (reference sequence). The CDR3 region has the DNA TGTGCCAGCAGCCCGGACCCAGAGGGGGACTATGGCTACCCCTTC. Its protein is CASSPDPEGDYGYPF.

This sequence joins TRBV30 and TRBJ2-2; D is possibly TRBD2 (5 bases). The CDR3 is 14 amino acids. Germline CDR1 reads GTSNPN; CDR2 reads SVGIG (reference sequence). Trimming stripped 2 bases from V and 4 bases from J, with 11 bases between. CDR3: CAWSSGLGTGELFF. DNA for the CDR3: TGTGCCTGGAGTTCTGGACTTGGCACCGGGGAGCTGTTTTTT.

V is TRBV4-1 and J is TRBJ2-7; 9 bases fit TRBD1. Germline CDR1 is MGHRA and CDR2 is YSYEKL. The V gene end was trimmed by 4 bases and the J gene end by 0 bases; junction bases not matched to a gene: 4. The CDR3 extends over 15 amino acids. CDR3 amino acids: CASSLGQGPSYEQYF. The CDR3 nucleotides read TGCGCCAGCAGCCTGGGACAGGGTCCCTCCTACGAGCAGTACTTC.

The V gene is TRBV6-1, the J gene TRBJ1-1, with D unresolved. The ends were cut back, 6 bases at V and 5 bases at J, with 10 bases in the middle. This CDR3 comprises 12 residues. Germline values: CDR1 MNHNS, CDR2 SASEGT. The CDR3 sequence is CASRGRKTEAFF. The CDR3 DNA reads as TGTGCCAGCAGGGGGAGGAAGACTGAAGCTTTCTTT.